This is a list of T cell receptor beta chains from one sample in a study of T cells in Graves' hyperthyroidism and ophthalmopathy. TCRdb analysed the multiplex PCR reads with MiXCR anew, one entry per CDR3 protein. In the table there are about 740,000 distinct CDR3 sequences, 14% of which are singletons. The specimen was blood. The receptors shown here come from a woman between 18 and 29 years old with Graves' hyperthyroidism. CDR3s include the opening cysteine and the closing phenylalanine or tryptophan. The D gene is left open where the match is weak. Some rows have no size entry. The others give once, few or many, or a class for an expanded clone.

NA	TRBV6-1	NA	TRBJ2-5	TGCTCCAGCAGAGCCGACCAAGAGACCCAGTACTTC	CSSRADQETQYF
NA	TRBV24-1	TRBD2	TRBJ2-3	TGTGCCACCAGTGATTGGGGGTCCGGGACTAGCAGCGGTGTAGATACGCAGTATTTT	CATSDWGSGTSSGVDTQYF
NA	TRBV4-2	NA	TRBJ2-7	TGTGCCAGCAGCCTGAGGGCTAGCGAAAACTACGAGCAGTACTTC	CASSLRASENYEQYF
many	TRBV12-3/TRBV12-4	NA	TRBJ2-7	TGTGCCAGCAGTTCCGTGACGGCGAACTACGAGCAGTACTTC	CASSSVTANYEQYF
NA	TRBV20-1	TRBD2	TRBJ2-7	TGCAGTGCGCGGGGACTAGCGGGAGTTAGGGACGAGCAGTACTTC	CSARGLAGVRDEQYF
few	TRBV10-3	TRBD1	TRBJ2-1	TGTGCCATCAGTGAGTCGGGACAGGGGGGCCTGAATGAGCAGTTCTTC	CAISESGQGGLNEQFF
NA	TRBV19	NA	TRBJ1-1	TGTGCCAGTAGTATTTCAGTGTGGCCGGAGACTGAAGCTTTCTTT	CASSISVWPETEAFF
many	TRBV10-3	NA	TRBJ2-3	TGTGCCATCAGTGAGCCGGGATTCCTCACAGATACGCAGTATTTT	CAISEPGFLTDTQYF
many	TRBV2	NA	TRBJ2-7	TGTGCCAGCAGGGGTTCAAGCGGCCCCTACGAGCAGTACTTC	CASRGSSGPYEQYF
NA	TRBV19	NA	TRBJ2-5	TGTGCCAGTAGTATAAGGCGCCGGAACAGAGAGACCCAGTACTTC	CASSIRRRNRETQYF
many	TRBV11-2	NA	TRBJ1-4	TGTGCCAGCAGCCCGAGTGGCGGGTTAAGGGAAAAACTGTTTTTT	CASSPSGGLREKLFF
few	TRBV7-2	TRBD1	TRBJ1-1	TGTGCCAGCAGCTTAGGCCTGAGGGGGACAGTCACTGAAGCTTTCTTT	CASSLGLRGTVTEAFF
many	TRBV20-1	NA	TRBJ2-7	TGTACACCGGGTGTTCGAGGCACCTACGAGCAGTACTTC	CTPGVRGTYEQYF
many	TRBV19	NA	TRBJ2-1	TGTGCCAGTAGTATTTGGTCCCCTAGCAATGAGCAGTTCTTC	CASSIWSPSNEQFF
few	TRBV6-6	NA	TRBJ1-3	TGTGCCAGCAGTTACTCGTCCGGGGAATCTGGAAACACCATATATTTT	CASSYSSGESGNTIYF
NA	TRBV5-1	NA	TRBJ2-2	TGCGCCAGCAGCTTGGAATCAACGGGAGTTACGACCGGGGAGCTGTTTTTT	CASSLESTGVTTGELFF
NA	TRBV20-1	TRBD2	TRBJ2-7	TGCAGTGCTAGGTCACTAGCGGGAGTCTCCTACGAGCAGTACTTC	CSARSLAGVSYEQYF
NA	TRBV4-3	TRBD2	TRBJ2-3	TGCGCCAGCAGCCCAGGACTAGCGGGACTAAATACGCAGTATTTT	CASSPGLAGLNTQYF
few	TRBV4-1	NA	TRBJ2-7	TGCGCCAGCAGCCAAGATCCCATATTAGGCGAAAAATTCACAGGGTTCCGCGAGCAGTACTTC	CASSQDPILGEKFTGFREQYF
many	TRBV3-1	TRBD2	TRBJ2-3	TGTGCCAGCAGCTTCCCGAGCGGGGCCACAGATACGCAGTATTTT	CASSFPSGATDTQYF
many	TRBV20-1	NA	TRBJ2-2	TGCAGTGCTAGATCGGGGGCAGGGCAGAACACCGGGGAGCTGTTTTTT	CSARSGAGQNTGELFF
many	TRBV18	NA	TRBJ1-6	TGTGCCAGCTCACCGGCCGAACATTCACCCCTCCACTTT	CASSPAEHSPLHF
few	TRBV5-5	NA	TRBJ1-1	TGTGCCAGCAGCCGGGGCCGGGGCCAGGGCACTGAAGCTTTCTTT	CASSRGRGQGTEAFF
many	TRBV2	NA	TRBJ2-7	TGTGCCACCGCGTTCGCCTACGAGCAGTACTTC	CATAFAYEQYF
NA	TRBV4-1	NA	TRBJ2-7	TGCGCCAGCAGCCGCTTACCGGGACGGGGGCGAGGCGAGCAGTACTTC	CASSRLPGRGRGEQYF
many	TRBV7-3	NA	TRBJ2-3	TGTGCCAGCAGCTTATCGATCACAGATACGCAGTATTTT	CASSLSITDTQYF
many	TRBV28	NA	TRBJ1-5	TGTGCCAGCACCCCCCCTAGCAATCAGCCCCAGCATTTT	CASTPPSNQPQHF
many	TRBV11-3	TRBD1	TRBJ2-7	TGTGCCAGCAGCTCAATCCCCGGGACAGGGTCATACGAGCAGTACTTC	CASSSIPGTGSYEQYF
NA	TRBV15	NA	TRBJ2-3	TGTGCTAGTGGGGAGCTGAGCACAGATACGCAGTATTTT	CASGELSTDTQYF